This T cell receptor beta chain is from a study of monozygotic twins with inflammatory bowel disease. The CDR3 consists of 14 residues. In germline, CDR1 is SGDLS, CDR2 YYNGEE. Study-level findings and limits: Data gave no support to a single strong signal or clonotype associated with IBD. Subtypes among T cells remained indistinguishable. Healthy twins showed more clonotype sharing with others than IBD patients, especially patients with disease activity. IBD patients carried less diverse TCRbeta repertoires (inverse Simpson) than healthy co-twins.

TCRdb re-analyzed the 5' RACE reads; it lists each CDR3 protein once, without DNA. Found here are around 450,000 distinct CDR3 sequences; the top ten clones hold 2% to 3%. Details on this clonotype: Its cognate antigen is unknown.

This chain links TRBV9 with TRBJ2-3; without DNA, the TCRdb call of TRBD1 cannot be checked. The source is a human donor with ulcerative colitis or Crohn's disease, or a healthy co-twin of an affected twin (not recorded which). Material: blood. This CDR3 reads CASSRGADTDTQYF.